This T cell receptor (beta chain) was identified in a study of metastatic and nonmetastatic thyroid tumors. About the study: Malignant and benign thyroid patients had repertoires compared in peripheral blood and tumor or nodule tissue. Whole-study results and caveats: Malignant thyroid tumors reportedly had TCR beta diversity that was significantly higher than in benign nodules, in blood and tumor.

Original processing notes: In papillary thyroid cancer, a distant-metastasis classifier was built using CDR3 differences across clinicopathological groups. MiXCR re-clonotyped the PCR reads for TCRdb. These V and J calls derive from TCRdb rather than the authors' analysis. The sample includes approximately 35,000 clones, 11% of them seen just once. This clone was counted ten times or more. Antigen specificity is unknown. Germline V lookup: CDR1 LGHDT, CDR2 YNNKEL (reference sequence). The CDR3 extends over 12 amino acids. V lost 6 bases, J lost 6 bases, and 10 bases lay in between. Before thyroid surgery, none of the patients had received any treatment.

This clonotype was sampled from a female donor with papillary thyroid cancer or a benign thyroid nodule (not recorded which). Some clones in this sample may be carry-over from other donors' samples. The chain joins TRBV3-1 to TRBJ2-3; D perhaps matches TRBD2 (5 bases). Source material: blood. The CDR3 region is CASSPLEDTQYF. In DNA, the CDR3 is TGTGCCAGCAGTCCACTAGAGGATACGCAGTATTTT.